The T cell receptor beta chain under discussion was sequenced for a study of cytomegalovirus exposure and HLA in healthy donors. This CDR3 comprises 14 residues. V shed 3 bases, J shed 5 bases, and the junction held 3 bases outside the gene matches. The V gene's germline CDR1 is SGHVS and CDR2 FQNEAQ. Study-level results: A later analysis showed that HLA-associated TCR beta chains had undergone more clonal expansion than equally common others.

This PCR relied on a set of 60 Vbeta primers and 13 Jbeta primers. Using immunoSEQ multiplex PCR, the repertoire was profiled, and TCRdb retains in-frame clones only, with some absent. The sample lists fewer than 100,000 clones, approximately 76% seen once, with roughly 6.9% in the top ten. This clone was counted between two and nine times. The antigen remains unidentified. The TCR originated in a man aged 40-55 years in good health and CMV-seropositive. The rearrangement joins TRBV7-8 to TRBJ1-2; 10 bases fit TRBD1. The sequenced material came from PBMCs. CDR3 protein: CASSFRTGGYGYTF. DNA for the CDR3: TGTGCCAGCAGCTTTAGGACAGGGGGATATGGCTACACCTTC.